Each of the 27 T cell receptor beta chains below was sequenced from the same sample in a study of PD-L1 blockade in urothelial cancer. The repertoire was sequenced with immunoSEQ multiplex PCR; TCRdb's copy has only in-frame clones and lacks some. There are tens of thousands of clones in the sample; approximately 87% occur only once, and around 4.2% lies in the top ten. The sample's time point: pretreatment peripheral blood. The sample consisted of PBMCs, taken around atezolizumab (anti-PD-L1) treatment. The receptors stem from a man in his 70s with urothelial cancer.

V usage is TRBV29-1 and J usage is TRBJ2-7, with 8 bases identical to TRBD2. This CDR3 is built from 11 residues. Germline V CDR1 and CDR2: SQVTM, ANQGSEA. J lost 6 bases, V lost 6 bases, and 4 bases had no gene match. DNA of the CDR3: TGCAGCGTAGTACGGGGGGGCGAGCAGTACTTC. This codes for CSVVRGGEQYF.

This clone was counted between two and nine times. The chain employs TRBV9 and TRBJ2-3, with D perhaps TRBD1 (6 bases). CDR1 and CDR2 from the germline V gene are SGDLS and YYNGEE. V was trimmed by 4 bases and J by 5 bases, leaving 17 bases between them. There are 15 residues in the CDR3. CDR3 region: CASSLTGTRGDTQYF. The CDR3 DNA is TGTGCCAGCAGCCTAACAGGGACCCGCGGAGATACGCAGTATTTT.

This chain links TRBV19 with TRBJ2-1; 9 bases match TRBD1. Trimming at V came to 7 bases and at J to 7 bases, leaving 11 bases not matched to a gene. The CDR3 is made up of 15 amino acids. Per the germline V gene, CDR1 is LNHDA and CDR2 is SQIVND (reference sequence). The CDR3 DNA reads as TGTGCCAGTACCCCCGAAGGGACAGGGAGGAATGAGCAGTTCTTC. The encoded protein is CASTPEGTGRNEQFF.

This sequence joins TRBV19 and TRBJ2-1, with 9 bases identical to TRBD1. Germline V gives CDR1 LNHDA, CDR2 SQIVND (reference sequence). With V trimmed by 5 bases and J by 7 bases, 12 bases remained unmatched. The CDR3 spans 16 residues. CDR3 nucleotide sequence: TGTGCCAGTAGTTTCTCCGGGACAGGGAAAGGAAATGAGCAGTTCTTC. It codes for CASSFSGTGKGNEQFF.

This chain connects TRBV5-4 to TRBJ2-7; no clear D. Germline V gene sequence: CDR1 SGHNT, CDR2 YYREEE (reference sequence). The germline V and J ends were trimmed by 9 bases and 2 bases, with 12 bases remaining between them. The CDR3 is 12 amino acids. The CDR3 DNA reads as TGTGCCACTCACGGGTACACCTACGAGCAGTACTTC. It specifies CATHGYTYEQYF.

The rearrangement links TRBV6-1 to TRBJ2-7; 10 bases line up with TRBD1. Germline values: CDR1 MNHNS, CDR2 SASEGT. With 4 bases clipped from V and 3 bases from J, the junction kept 12 bases outside the gene matches. The CDR3 runs 17 residues. In DNA form, the CDR3 reads TGTGCCAGCAGTGCAGCGACAGGGGGCGCGGGATTCTACGAGCAGTACTTC. Its translation is CASSAATGGAGFYEQYF.

Only one count was recorded for this clone. The chain combines TRBV6-6 with TRBJ2-7; possible D gene TRBD2, 5 bases. Germline CDR1 and CDR2: MNHNY and SVGAGI (reference sequence). With 7 bases removed from V and 8 bases from J, the gap between germline ends came to 15 bases. There are 12 residues in the CDR3. The CDR3 DNA reads TGTGCCAGCACCTTCGAACGGGGAAAGCAGTACTTC. Its protein product is CASTFERGKQYF.

The chain employs TRBV9 and TRBJ2-7; 10 bases line up with TRBD2. Unmatched junction bases numbered 11, after V lost 4 bases and J lost 4 bases. The germline gives CDR1 SGDLS, CDR2 YYNGEE. This CDR3 has 16 residues. CDR3 coding DNA: TGTGCCAGCAGCCCTCGGGGGGGACTAGCGCCATACGAGCAGTACTTC. It encodes CASSPRGGLAPYEQYF.

The chain employs TRBV5-1 and TRBJ2-1, with 13 bases that match TRBD2. The CDR3 consists of 14 residues. CDR1 SGHRS and CDR2 YFSETQ come from the germline V gene. Unmatched junction bases numbered 3, after V lost 3 bases and J lost 9 bases. The CDR3 sequence: CASSWTSGSPEQFF. The DNA for the CDR3 is TGCGCCAGCAGCTGGACTAGCGGGAGCCCTGAGCAGTTCTTC. The whole variable domain, remainder taken from reference TRBV5-1 and TRBJ2-1, is KAGVTQTPRYLIKTRGQQVTLSCSPISGHRSVSWYQQTPGQGLQFLFEYFSETQRNKGNFPGRFSGRQFSNSRSEMNVSTLELGDSALYLCASSWTSGSPEQFFGPGTRLTVL.

This chain connects TRBV27 to TRBJ1-2, with D unresolved. The germline gives CDR1 MNHEY, CDR2 SMNVEV (reference sequence). The CDR3 has 13 residues. The V end was cut by 4 bases, the J end by 2 bases, with 8 bases between. The CDR3 here is CASSSFRNYGYTF. The CDR3 DNA reads as TGTGCCAGCAGTTCATTCAGAAACTATGGCTACACCTTC.

The genes are TRBV4-2 and TRBJ2-7, with 8 bases matching TRBD2. The germline V gene encodes CDR1 LGHNA and CDR2 YNFKEQ. Trimming removed 3 bases from V and 0 bases from J; junction bases left unmatched: 4. This CDR3 spans 15 amino acids. CDR3 in amino acids: CASSQAGLASYEQYF. In DNA, the CDR3 is TGTGCCAGCAGCCAGGCAGGACTAGCCTCCTACGAGCAGTACTTC.

The rearrangement links TRBV19 to TRBJ1-1, with 9 bases matching TRBD1. Per the germline V gene, CDR1 is LNHDA and CDR2 is SQIVND (reference sequence). This CDR3 is 15 amino acids long. Unmatched junction bases numbered 4, after V lost 4 bases and J lost 1 base. Here the CDR3 reads CASSSETGGNTEAFF. The DNA for the CDR3 is TGTGCCAGTAGTAGCGAGACAGGGGGGAACACTGAAGCTTTCTTT.

This chain uses TRBV5-1 with TRBJ1-6; D unresolved. This CDR3 region has 14 residues. Trimming removed 0 bases at V and 8 bases at J, with 9 bases between. The germline CDR1 and CDR2 sequences are SGHRS and YFSETQ. The CDR3 loop is CASSLATGDSPLHF. DNA of the CDR3: TGCGCCAGCAGCTTGGCTACCGGGGATTCACCCCTCCACTTT.

The V call is TRBV7-9, the J call TRBJ2-1; 7 positions agree with TRBD1. CDR1 SEHNR and CDR2 FQNEAQ come from the germline V gene (reference sequence). V trimming: 6 bases; J trimming: 3 bases; junction bases outside the gene matches: 5. The CDR3 covers 14 residues. CDR3 DNA: TGTGCCAGCAGTCCCGGGACAGACTACAATGAGCAGTTCTTC. Its protein is CASSPGTDYNEQFF.

This chain joins TRBV28 and TRBJ2-2; 8 bases are a match to TRBD1. From germline, CDR1 is MDHEN and CDR2 SYDVKM. V dropped 1 base and J dropped 2; count of bases not matched to a gene: 6. There are 17 residues in the CDR3. CDR3 residues: CASSLYQGAPNTGELFF. CDR3 coding DNA: TGTGCCAGCAGTTTATATCAGGGGGCGCCTAACACCGGGGAGCTGTTTTTT.

CDR3 DNA sequence: TGCGCCAGCAGCGCCGGGACAAACTCTCTCGGGGTTGGGGAGACCCAGTACTTC. Protein sequence: CASSAGTNSLGVGETQYF. This rearrangement joins TRBV5-1 to TRBJ2-5; the D gene is possibly TRBD1 (6 bases). This CDR3 has 18 amino acids. Per germline, CDR1 SGHRS and CDR2 YFSETQ. V was shortened by 4 bases and J by 5 bases, with 27 bases between the two germline ends.

The chain recombines TRBV28 with TRBJ1-1; D may be TRBD1 (6 bases). The germline V gene has CDR1 MDHEN and CDR2 SYDVKM. The CDR3 has 13 amino acids. V was cut by 10 bases and J by 4 bases, with 16 bases left in between. CDR3 sequence reads: CATGGVSFTEAFF. In DNA form, the CDR3 reads TGTGCCACGGGGGGCGTGAGTTTCACTGAAGCTTTCTTT.

The chain is built from TRBV11-2 and TRBJ2-1; D not certain. From germline, CDR1 is SGHAT and CDR2 FQNNGV. V was trimmed by 5 bases and J by 8 bases, leaving 7 bases between them. This CDR3 is built from 11 residues. CDR3 amino acids: CASSNFDEQFF. CDR3 DNA: TGTGCCAGCAGCAACTTCGATGAGCAGTTCTTC.

The chain recombines TRBV5-1 with TRBJ2-3; tentatively, D is TRBD1 (6 bases). The CDR3 length is 15 residues. Per the germline V gene, CDR1 is SGHRS and CDR2 is YFSETQ. V was pared by 4 bases and J by 3 bases, with 15 bases between. CDR3 amino acids: CASSGKKQGTDTQYF. Here the CDR3 DNA reads TGCGCCAGCAGCGGGAAGAAACAGGGTACAGATACGCAGTATTTT.

This chain uses TRBV5-1 with TRBJ2-3; 10 nucleotides agree with TRBD2. Looked up from germline, CDR1 is SGHRS and CDR2 is YFSETQ. With 5 bases clipped from V and 3 bases from J, the junction kept 9 bases outside the gene matches. CDR3 length equals 16 residues. CDR3 in DNA: TGCGCCAGCAGTCTAGCGGGAGTTCGTAGAACAGATACGCAGTATTTT. Its translation: CASSLAGVRRTDTQYF.

The chain has TRBV11-1 and TRBJ2-1; perhaps TRBD2 as D (5 bases). CDR1 is SGHAT, CDR2 FQDESV, per germline (reference sequence). There are 16 residues in the CDR3. The germline V and J ends were trimmed by 5 bases and 7 bases, with 21 bases remaining between them. CDR3 nucleotides: TGTGCCAGCAGCCGCGTTCGGGGTATGAGTTCTAATGAGCAGTTCTTC. Protein product: CASSRVRGMSSNEQFF.

The CDR3 region has the DNA TGTGCCAGCAGTTTATGGGGGCCCCAAGAGACCCAGTACTTC. Translated: CASSLWGPQETQYF. This chain uses TRBV27 with TRBJ2-5, with D possibly being TRBD1 (6 bases). The CDR3 length is 14 residues. Germline V gives CDR1 MNHEY, CDR2 SMNVEV (reference sequence). V shed 1 base and J shed 1 base, with 7 bases lying between them.

This clone has only one observation. The chain uses TRBV11-2 and TRBJ2-7; 11 nucleotides agree with TRBD1. The J segment lost 2 bases and the V segment lost 4 bases, leaving 1 base of the junction unmatched. This CDR3 has 14 residues. Per germline, CDR1 SGHAT and CDR2 FQNNGV. CDR3 bases: TGTGCCAGCAGCTCGGGACAGGGGGCCTACGAGCAGTACTTC. Its protein is CASSSGQGAYEQYF.

V usage is TRBV2 and J usage is TRBJ2-2, with 11 bases matching TRBD2. Trimming removed 7 bases from V and 2 bases from J; junction bases left unmatched: 21. Germline V CDR1 and CDR2: SNHLY, FYNNEI. This CDR3 contains 21 residues. The CDR3 DNA is TGTGCCAGCACTCCGGGTGGGGGGACTAGCGGAGGCCCATTAAACACCGGGGAGCTGTTTTTT. Protein: CASTPGGGTSGGPLNTGELFF.

The rearrangement joins TRBV5-1 to TRBJ2-7, with 8 nucleotides matching TRBD2. The germline V gene has CDR1 SGHRS and CDR2 YFSETQ. Germline trimming cut 1 base from V and 6 bases from J; bases unmatched to any gene: 15. The CDR3 consists of 17 residues. The CDR3 protein is CASSLYAGGTLRGEQYF. DNA of the CDR3: TGCGCCAGCAGCTTGTATGCGGGAGGTACGCTTAGGGGCGAGCAGTACTTC.

V usage is TRBV28 and J usage is TRBJ2-7, with a tentative D call TRBD1 (6 bases). CDR3 length equals 15 residues. Germline V CDR1 and CDR2: MDHEN, SYDVKM. Trimming took 0 bases from V and 3 from J, leaving 12 bases between them. The CDR3 nucleotides are TGTGCCAGCAGTTTATGGGGGGCAGGGCTCTACGAGCAGTACTTC. Protein: CASSLWGAGLYEQYF. Using reference TRBV28 and TRBJ2-7 for the parts outside the CDR3, the full variable domain is DVKVTQSSRYLVKRTGEKVFLECVQDMDHENMFWYRQDPGLGLRLIYFSYDVKMKEKGDIPEGYSVSREKKERFSLILESASTNQTSMYLCASSLWGAGLYEQYFGPGTRLTVT.

The CDR3 spells CASSVFGTGTGNTIYF. The CDR3 DNA follows: TGTGCCAGCAGCGTATTCGGGACAGGGACTGGAAACACCATATATTTT. The V call is TRBV9, the J call TRBJ1-3, with 9 bases that match TRBD1. V lost 1 base, J lost 2 bases, and 4 bases stayed unmatched. This CDR3 comprises 16 residues. Germline V gene lookup returns CDR1 SGDLS and CDR2 YYNGEE.